The 30 T cell receptor beta chains reported below all come from one sample, sequenced in a study of T cell repertoires in cytomegalovirus infection. The antigens these receptors bind are not known. In TCRdb, the reads were re-called with MiXCR into one record per CDR3 protein. The sample consists of tens of thousands of distinct CDR3 sequences, roughly a quarter of them appearing once. The sequenced sample was CD8+ T cells from cultured PBMCs, obtained from culture after CMV antigen stimulation. Receptors originate from a human donor in good health (CMV status not recorded). Some clones in this sample may be carry-over from other donors' samples.

This clonotype was observed many times. The J gene is TRBJ2-7, the V gene TRBV7-6; D may match TRBD1 or TRBD2 (5 bases each). V dropped 3 bases and J dropped 2 bases, with 17 bases sitting between them. The CDR3 runs to 16 residues. Germline V CDR1 and CDR2: SGHVS, FNYEAQ. Here the CDR3 reads CASSLTSSGAPYEQYF. DNA of the CDR3: TGTGCCAGCAGCTTGACATCCTCCGGGGCCCCCTACGAGCAGTACTTC.

Ten or more counts support this clonotype. V and J are TRBV6-1 and TRBJ2-1, with D perhaps TRBD2 (7 bases). CDR3 size: 16 residues. V lost 2 bases and J lost 8, with 19 bases in between. In germline, CDR1 is MNHNS, CDR2 SASEGT. The CDR3 DNA reads TGTGCCAGCAGTGAATACGGCCTCCAAGGGGGGGATGAGCAGTTCTTC. Its protein is CASSEYGLQGGDEQFF.

This clonotype was observed a handful of times. This rearrangement joins TRBV7-8 to TRBJ1-5, with D unclear. Trimming removed 5 bases at V and 0 bases at J, with 8 bases between. The CDR3 length is 14 residues. Germline V gene data show CDR1 as SGHVS and CDR2 as FQNEAQ. The CDR3 sequence is CASSPGSSNQPQHF. In nucleotides, the CDR3 is TGTGCCAGCAGCCCAGGTAGTAGCAATCAGCCCCAGCATTTT.

This clonotype was detected only a few times. Here the CDR3 reads CASSGSGGNEQFF. Here the CDR3 DNA reads TGTGCCAGCAGCGGTAGCGGGGGGAATGAGCAGTTCTTC. The chain links TRBV27 to TRBJ2-1; 10 bases are a match to TRBD2. V gave up 6 bases and J gave up 7 bases; unmatched junction bases: 3. This CDR3 region has 13 residues. The germline V gene encodes CDR1 MNHEY and CDR2 SMNVEV (reference sequence).

A word on this clonotype: This may be a read error: a much more frequent sequence differs by one nucleotide. The CDR3 loop is CASSYKQLAHETQYF. Here the CDR3 DNA reads TGTGCCAGCAGCTACAAACAACTAGCGCATGAGACCCAGTACTTC. The chain employs TRBV7-6 and TRBJ2-5; 7 bases are shared with TRBD2. This CDR3 is 15 amino acids long. V was pared by 4 bases and J by 5 bases, with 10 bases of the junction left unmatched. The germline V gene encodes CDR1 SGHVS and CDR2 FNYEAQ.

This clonotype showed up just a few times. This chain uses TRBV20-1 with TRBJ2-3, with 9 bases fitting TRBD2. The germline V gene encodes CDR1 DFQATT and CDR2 SNEGSKA (reference sequence). CDR3 length equals 15 residues. The V gene end was trimmed by 6 bases and the J gene end by 0 bases; junction bases not matched to a gene: 7. Here the CDR3 reads CSARALAGSTDTQYF. Here the CDR3 DNA reads TGCAGTGCGCGAGCTCTAGCGGGGAGCACAGATACGCAGTATTTT.

The chain carries TRBV28 and TRBJ2-7; D gene ambiguous. The CDR3 consists of 16 residues. V was shortened by 2 bases and J by 1 base, with 15 bases between the two germline ends. Germline assignment: CDR1 MDHEN and CDR2 SYDVKM. CDR3 nucleotides: TGTGCCAGCAGTTTACGCAGAGCCAAGGATTCCTACGAGCAGTACTTC. This translates into CASSLRRAKDSYEQYF.

This clonotype was counted only a few times. The CDR3 here is CASSLKDNQPQHF. For the CDR3, the DNA is TGTGCCAGCAGCTTAAAGGACAATCAGCCCCAGCATTTT. V and J are TRBV7-9 and TRBJ1-5; D is unclear. V dropped 2 bases and J dropped 3 bases, with 5 bases sitting between them. Germline-derived CDR1 and CDR2 are SEHNR and FQNEAQ (reference sequence). The length of the CDR3 is 13 residues.

The J gene is TRBJ1-5, the V gene TRBV28; TRBD1 agrees at 9 bases. CDR3 length: 15 amino acids. Trimming cost V 6 bases and J 1 base; bases outside gene matches: 4. The germline V gene has CDR1 MDHEN and CDR2 SYDVKM. The CDR3 nucleotides are TGTGCCAGCAGGGGACAGGGTGGAAGCAATCAGCCCCAGCATTTT. It specifies CASRGQGGSNQPQHF.

There are many counts of this clonotype. The chain joins TRBV7-7 to TRBJ2-7; TRBD1 might be the D (7 bases). CDR1 and CDR2 from the germline V gene are SSHAT and FNYEAQ (reference sequence). This CDR3 comprises 17 residues. The ends were cut back, 1 base at V and 7 bases at J, with 23 bases in the middle. The CDR3 protein is CASSLGLGPGGSEEQYF. The CDR3 coding sequence is TGTGCCAGCAGCTTAGGATTAGGGCCAGGGGGGTCGGAGGAGCAGTACTTC.

This clonotype was picked up many times. This rearrangement joins TRBV30 to TRBJ2-6; no definite D call. V was clipped by 2 bases and J by 1 base, with 9 bases between them. Germline V lookup: CDR1 GTSNPN, CDR2 SVGIG (reference sequence). The CDR3 loop spans 15 amino acids. This CDR3 reads CAWSRGDSGANVLTF. CDR3 coding DNA: TGTGCCTGGAGTCGTGGGGATTCTGGGGCCAACGTCCTGACTTTC.

This rearrangement joins TRBV6-2 or TRBV6-3 to TRBJ2-7; 13 bases align to TRBD2. The CDR3 runs 17 residues. With 2 bases clipped from V and 0 bases from J, the junction kept 4 bases outside the gene matches. The germline CDR1 and CDR2 sequences are MNHEY and SVGEGT. CDR3 coding DNA: TGTGCCAGCAGTTACCCCAGGACTAGCGGGAGCTCCTACGAGCAGTACTTC. This codes for CASSYPRTSGSSYEQYF.

This clonotype appeared many times. The J gene is TRBJ1-2, the V gene TRBV7-6; D is unclear. V lost 4 bases and J lost 4, with 10 bases in between. This CDR3 is 13 amino acids long. CDR1 is SGHVS, CDR2 FNYEAQ, per germline. The CDR3 region is CASSSGGAYGYTF. The CDR3, as DNA: TGTGCCAGCAGCTCGGGAGGAGCCTATGGCTACACCTTC. The whole variable domain, filled in from reference TRBV7-6 and TRBJ1-2, reads GAGVSQSPRYKVTKRGQDVALRCDPISGHVSLYWYRQALGQGPEFLTYFNYEAQQDKSGLPNDRFSAERPEGSISTLTIQRTEQRDSAMYRCASSSGGAYGYTFGSGTRLTVV.

This clonotype was observed many times. The CDR3 DNA reads TGTGCCAGCAGCTTATTCAATGAGCAGTTCTTC. Protein: CASSLFNEQFF. The chain combines TRBV7-2 with TRBJ2-1; D unresolved. CDR3 length: 11 amino acids. Germline-derived CDR1 and CDR2 are SGHTA and FQGNSA. Trimming removed 2 bases at V and 6 bases at J, with 2 bases between.

The chain couples TRBV6-6 to TRBJ2-5; D remains unclear. V lost 4 bases and J lost 6, with 9 bases in between. The V gene's germline CDR1 is MNHNY and CDR2 SVGAGI (reference sequence). This CDR3 spans 12 amino acids. The CDR3: CASSSPEKTQYF. In DNA, the CDR3 is TGTGCCAGCAGTTCACCTGAAAAGACCCAGTACTTC.

This clonotype was picked up a small number of times. The genes are TRBV12-3 or TRBV12-4 and TRBJ2-7; D may correspond to TRBD1 or TRBD2 (5 bases each). The CDR3 sequence is 14 residues long. V dropped 5 bases and J dropped 7 bases, with 18 bases sitting between them. DNA for the CDR3: TGTGCCAGCAGTATCGGGACCGGAGCCAGGGAGCAGTACTTC. Translation: CASSIGTGAREQYF.

This clonotype was seen repeatedly, ten times or more. The chain employs TRBV7-9 and TRBJ2-1, with 10 positions matching TRBD2. V was clipped by 3 bases and J by 3 bases; unmatched bases: 2. This CDR3 has 15 amino acids. Germline CDR1 SEHNR, CDR2 FQNEAQ (reference sequence). CDR3 DNA sequence: TGTGCCAGCAGCTTGGTAGCGGGGGGCTACAATGAGCAGTTCTTC. As protein: CASSLVAGGYNEQFF.

J is TRBJ1-1 and V is TRBV10-3; D unclear. The ends were cut back, 3 bases at V and 3 bases at J, with 14 bases in the middle. This CDR3 comprises 15 residues. The germline V gene has CDR1 ENHRY and CDR2 SYGVKD. The CDR3 sequence is CAISEDQGLDTEAFF. In nucleotides, the CDR3 is TGTGCCATCAGTGAAGATCAAGGATTGGACACTGAAGCTTTCTTT.

Notes on this clonotype: A much more abundant neighbour one base away suggests this may be a read error. The chain couples TRBV7-2 to TRBJ2-7; 10 bases match TRBD2. The V gene's germline CDR1 is SGHTA and CDR2 FQGNSA. The CDR3 has 14 residues. DNA of the CDR3: TGTGCCAGCAGCTTAGGGACTAGCGGCTACAAGCAGTACTTC. Translating gives CASSLGTSGYKQYF.

The sample holds many counts of this clonotype. V is TRBV7-6 and J is TRBJ1-1; TRBD1 might be the D (5 bases). V was shortened by 5 bases and J by 1 base, with 8 bases between the two germline ends. There are 13 residues in the CDR3. The germline gives CDR1 SGHVS, CDR2 FNYEAQ. CDR3 nucleotide sequence: TGTGCCAGCAGCCCGACAGCGAACACTGAAGCTTTCTTT. It yields the protein CASSPTANTEAFF.

The CDR3 loop reads CASSRLGQGLGNEQFF. The CDR3 DNA reads as TGTGCCAGCAGTAGACTGGGGCAGGGTCTAGGCAATGAGCAGTTCTTC. This sequence joins TRBV28 and TRBJ2-1, with TRBD1 as a possible D gene (5 bases). Trimming left V 5 bases short and J 6 bases short, with 20 bases between. CDR3 size: 16 residues. CDR1 and CDR2 (germline): MDHEN, SYDVKM.

This clonotype has just a few counts. CDR3 nucleotides: TGTGCCAGCAGCCCTCAAGCCCCGGGTAACTATGGCTACACCTTC. Its protein product is CASSPQAPGNYGYTF. The chain is built from TRBV27 and TRBJ1-2; D remains unclear. CDR3 size: 15 residues. V was pared by 6 bases and J by 1 base, with 15 bases between. Germline V CDR1 and CDR2: MNHEY, SMNVEV (reference sequence).

This clonotype was counted ten times or more. The chain links TRBV7-6 to TRBJ1-4, with D uncertain. V lost 6 bases and J 0 bases, leaving 11 bases between the germline ends. CDR1 is SGHVS and CDR2 is FNYEAQ in the germline V gene. The CDR3 contains 15 residues. This chain's CDR3 is CASSPSGATNEKLFF. Here the CDR3 DNA reads TGTGCCAGCAGTCCATCAGGTGCAACTAATGAAAAACTGTTTTTT.

This clonotype appeared many times. The chain links TRBV13 to TRBJ1-1; 8 nucleotides agree with TRBD1. CDR1 and CDR2 from the germline V gene are PRHDT and FYEKMQ (reference sequence). Trimming took 4 bases from V and 1 from J; bases not matched to a gene: 2. The CDR3 is made up of 14 amino acids. The CDR3 DNA reads as TGTGCCAGCAGCTCCGGACAGGGGAACACTGAAGCTTTCTTT. Translating gives CASSSGQGNTEAFF.

In its sample, this clonotype was seen a few times. V is TRBV12-3 or TRBV12-4 and J is TRBJ2-1; 10 bases match TRBD2. Losses at the gene ends were 1 base for V and 5 bases for J; bases not matched to a gene: 5. CDR3 length equals 16 residues. The CDR3 bases are TGTGCCAGCAGTTTAGGAAGCGGGGGGGTCGACAATGAGCAGTTCTTC. Protein product: CASSLGSGGVDNEQFF.

The chain has TRBV27 and TRBJ1-6, with D uncertain. The V gene lost 4 bases and the J gene lost 6 bases, with 4 bases spanning the gap. This CDR3 has 12 residues. Germline V gene lookup returns CDR1 MNHEY and CDR2 SMNVEV (reference sequence). The CDR3 DNA reads TGTGCCAGCAGTTCGTCTAATTCACCCCTCCACTTT. Translating gives CASSSSNSPLHF.

This clonotype was counted a few times. The V call is TRBV11-3, the J call TRBJ1-2; 10 bases map to TRBD1. Germline V lookup: CDR1 SGHNT, CDR2 YENEEA. V lost 2 bases and J lost 4; bases outside the gene matches: 7. The CDR3 length is 16 residues. Here the CDR3 DNA reads TGTGCCAGCAGCTTACTGCCGGGACAGGGGAGCTATGGCTACACCTTC. It is translated as CASSLLPGQGSYGYTF.

The gene calls are TRBV20-1 and TRBJ2-2; D ambiguous. The CDR3 is 13 amino acids. Deletions cut 0 bases from V and 5 bases from J, with 7 bases between. CDR1 and CDR2 from the germline V gene are DFQATT and SNEGSKA (reference sequence). Here the CDR3 reads CSARDRATGELFF. In nucleotides, the CDR3 is TGCAGTGCTAGAGATAGGGCGACCGGGGAGCTGTTTTTT.

This chain links TRBV7-9 with TRBJ1-4, with D maybe TRBD1 (6 bases). The CDR3 consists of 15 residues. The V gene lost 4 bases and the J gene lost 8 bases, with 17 bases spanning the gap. Germline assignment: CDR1 SEHNR and CDR2 FQNEAQ (reference sequence). The CDR3: CASSSPVERGEKLFF. CDR3 nucleotides: TGTGCCAGCAGCTCCCCCGTTGAGAGGGGGGAAAAACTGTTTTTT.

This chain links TRBV13 with TRBJ2-5, with 7 positions matching TRBD2. This CDR3 contains 15 residues. J lost 4 bases, V lost 3 bases, and 8 bases had no gene match. Germline V lookup: CDR1 PRHDT, CDR2 FYEKMQ (reference sequence). CDR3 in DNA: TGTGCCAGCAGCTTTCAGCGGGAAGTGGGAGAGACCCAGTACTTC. This encodes CASSFQREVGETQYF. Full variable domain (remainder filled in from reference TRBV13 and TRBJ2-5): AAGVIQSPRHLIKEKRETATLKCYPIPRHDTVYWYQQGPGQDPQFLISFYEKMQSDKGSIPDRFSAQQFSDYHSELNMSSLELGDSALYFCASSFQREVGETQYFGPGTRLLVL.